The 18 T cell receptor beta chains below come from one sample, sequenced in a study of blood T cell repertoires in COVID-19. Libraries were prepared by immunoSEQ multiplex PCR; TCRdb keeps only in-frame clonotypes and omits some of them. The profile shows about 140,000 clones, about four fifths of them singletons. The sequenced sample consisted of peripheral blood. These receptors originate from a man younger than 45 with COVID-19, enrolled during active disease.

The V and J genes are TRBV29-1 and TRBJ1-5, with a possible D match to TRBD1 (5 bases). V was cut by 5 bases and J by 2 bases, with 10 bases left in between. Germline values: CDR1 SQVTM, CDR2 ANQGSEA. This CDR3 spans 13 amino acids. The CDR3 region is CSVRGLGNQPQHF. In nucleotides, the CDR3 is TGCAGCGTTAGGGGATTGGGCAATCAGCCCCAGCATTTT. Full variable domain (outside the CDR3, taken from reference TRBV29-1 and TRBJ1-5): SAVISQKPSRDICQRGTSLTIQCQVDSQVTMMFWYRQQPGQSLTLIATANQGSEATYESGFVIDKFPISRPNLTFSTLTVSNMSPEDSSIYLCSVRGLGNQPQHFGDGTRLSIL.

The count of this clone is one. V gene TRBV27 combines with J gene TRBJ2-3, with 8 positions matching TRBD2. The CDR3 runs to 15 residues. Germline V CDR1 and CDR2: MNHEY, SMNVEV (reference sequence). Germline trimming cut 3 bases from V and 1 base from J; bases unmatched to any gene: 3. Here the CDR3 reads CASSFLGLGTDTQYF. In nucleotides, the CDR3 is TGTGCCAGCAGTTTTCTGGGACTAGGCACAGATACGCAGTATTTT.

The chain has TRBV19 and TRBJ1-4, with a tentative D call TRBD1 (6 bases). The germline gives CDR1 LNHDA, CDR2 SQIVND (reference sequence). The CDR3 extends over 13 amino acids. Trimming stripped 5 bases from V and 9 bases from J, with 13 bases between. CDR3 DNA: TGTGCCAGTAGTCGACAGGAAGCTCAAAAACTGTTTTTT. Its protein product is CASSRQEAQKLFF.

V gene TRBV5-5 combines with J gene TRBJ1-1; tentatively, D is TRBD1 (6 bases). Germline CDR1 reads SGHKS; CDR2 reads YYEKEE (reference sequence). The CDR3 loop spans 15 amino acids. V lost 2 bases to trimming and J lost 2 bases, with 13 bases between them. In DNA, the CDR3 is TGTGCCAGCAGCTTCACCGGACAGAGAAACACTGAAGCTTTCTTT. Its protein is CASSFTGQRNTEAFF. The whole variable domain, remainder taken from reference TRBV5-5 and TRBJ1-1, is DAGVTQSPTHLIKTRGQQVTLRCSPISGHKSVSWYQQVLGQGPQFIFQYYEKEERGRGNFPDRFSARQFPNYSSELNVNALLLGDSALYLCASSFTGQRNTEAFFGQGTRLTVV.

The CDR3 region has the DNA TGTGCCAGCAGCGTAGGCGGTAGCGGGAGTCCTGGGGATACGCAGTATTTT. Its protein is CASSVGGSGSPGDTQYF. The rearrangement uses TRBV9 and TRBJ2-3; 9 nucleotides line up with TRBD2. The CDR3 spans 17 residues. V dropped 0 bases and J dropped 6; count of bases not matched to a gene: 11. Germline CDR1 reads SGDLS; CDR2 reads YYNGEE.

CDR3 in DNA: TGTGCCATCAGTGACGCTAGAGGAGGCAATCAGCCCCAGCATTTT. Translating it yields CAISDARGGNQPQHF. This chain uses TRBV10-3 with TRBJ1-5; D is undetermined. With 3 bases removed from V and 2 bases from J, the gap between germline ends came to 11 bases. Germline loops: CDR1 ENHRY, CDR2 SYGVKD. This CDR3 region has 15 residues.

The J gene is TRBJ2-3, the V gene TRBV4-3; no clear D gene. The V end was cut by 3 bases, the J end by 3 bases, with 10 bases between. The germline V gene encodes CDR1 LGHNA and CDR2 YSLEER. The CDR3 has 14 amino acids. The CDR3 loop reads CASSQSELTDTQYF. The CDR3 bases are TGCGCCAGCAGCCAGTCGGAGCTGACAGATACGCAGTATTTT.

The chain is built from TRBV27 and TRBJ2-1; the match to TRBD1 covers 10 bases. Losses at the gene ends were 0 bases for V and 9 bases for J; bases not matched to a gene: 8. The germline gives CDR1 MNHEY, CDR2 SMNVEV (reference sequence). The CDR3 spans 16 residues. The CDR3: CASSLSWDRGRSEQFF. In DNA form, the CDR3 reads TGTGCCAGCAGTTTATCATGGGACAGGGGCCGTAGTGAGCAGTTCTTC.

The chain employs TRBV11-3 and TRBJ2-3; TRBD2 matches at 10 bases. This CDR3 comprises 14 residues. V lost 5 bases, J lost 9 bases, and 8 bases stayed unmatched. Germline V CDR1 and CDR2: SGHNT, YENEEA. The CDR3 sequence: CASSVSGRALTQYF. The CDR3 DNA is TGTGCCAGCAGCGTCAGCGGGAGGGCCCTAACGCAGTATTTT. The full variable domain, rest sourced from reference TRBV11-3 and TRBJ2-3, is EAGVVQSPRYKIIEKKQPVAFWCNPISGHNTLYWYLQNLGQGPELLIRYENEEAVDDSQLPKDRFSAERLKGVDSTLKIQPAELGDSAVYLCASSVSGRALTQYFGPGTRLTVL.

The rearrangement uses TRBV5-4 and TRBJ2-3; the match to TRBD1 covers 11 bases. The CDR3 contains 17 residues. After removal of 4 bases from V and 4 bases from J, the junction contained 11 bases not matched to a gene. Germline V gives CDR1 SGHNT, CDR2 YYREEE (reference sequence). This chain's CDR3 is CASSATWTGGVPDTQYF. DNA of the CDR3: TGTGCCAGCAGCGCAACCTGGACAGGGGGCGTGCCAGATACGCAGTATTTT.

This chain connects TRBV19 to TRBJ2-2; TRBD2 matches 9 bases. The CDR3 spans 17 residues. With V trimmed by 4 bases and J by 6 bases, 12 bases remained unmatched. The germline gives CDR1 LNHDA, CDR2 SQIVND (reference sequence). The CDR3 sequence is CASSTWEGLAKAGELFF. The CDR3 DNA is TGTGCCAGTAGTACGTGGGAGGGACTAGCTAAGGCCGGGGAGCTGTTTTTT.

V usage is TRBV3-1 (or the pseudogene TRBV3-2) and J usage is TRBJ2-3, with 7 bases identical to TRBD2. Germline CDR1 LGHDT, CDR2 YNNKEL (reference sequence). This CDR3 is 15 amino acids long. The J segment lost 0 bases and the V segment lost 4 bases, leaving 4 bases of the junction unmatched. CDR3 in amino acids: CASSRNSGSTDTQYF. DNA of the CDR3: TGTGCCAGCAGCCGAAATAGCGGGAGCACAGATACGCAGTATTTT.

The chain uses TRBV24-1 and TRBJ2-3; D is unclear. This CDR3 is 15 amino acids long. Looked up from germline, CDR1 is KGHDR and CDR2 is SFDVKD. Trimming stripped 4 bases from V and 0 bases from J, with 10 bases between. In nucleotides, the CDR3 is TGTGCCACCAGTGAAACAGACACTAGCACAGATACGCAGTATTTT. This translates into CATSETDTSTDTQYF.

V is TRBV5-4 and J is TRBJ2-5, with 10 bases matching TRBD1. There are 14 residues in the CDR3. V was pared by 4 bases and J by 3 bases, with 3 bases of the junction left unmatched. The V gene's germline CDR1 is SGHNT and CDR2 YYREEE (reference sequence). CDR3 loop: CASSPGTGEETQYF. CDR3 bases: TGTGCCAGCAGCCCCGGGACAGGGGAAGAGACCCAGTACTTC.

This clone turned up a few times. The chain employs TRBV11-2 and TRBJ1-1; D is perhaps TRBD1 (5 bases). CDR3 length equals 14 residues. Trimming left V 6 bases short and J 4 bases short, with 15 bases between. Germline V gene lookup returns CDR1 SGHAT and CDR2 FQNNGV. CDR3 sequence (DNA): TGTGCCAGCAGGCGGGACGATGGGGGCACTGAAGCTTTCTTT. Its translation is CASRRDDGGTEAFF.

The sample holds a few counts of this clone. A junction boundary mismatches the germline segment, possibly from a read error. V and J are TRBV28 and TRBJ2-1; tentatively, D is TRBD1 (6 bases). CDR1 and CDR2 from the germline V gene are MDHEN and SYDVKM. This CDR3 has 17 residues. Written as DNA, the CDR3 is TGTGCCAGCAGTCCTCCCCAACAGGGAAGCTCCCACAATGAGCAGTTCTTC. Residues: CASSPPQQGSSHNEQFF.

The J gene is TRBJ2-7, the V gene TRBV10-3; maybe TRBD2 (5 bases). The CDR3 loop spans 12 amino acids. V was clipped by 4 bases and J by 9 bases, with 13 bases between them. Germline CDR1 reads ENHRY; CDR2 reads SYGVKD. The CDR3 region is CAISGQDWWQYF. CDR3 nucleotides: TGTGCCATCAGTGGCCAGGACTGGTGGCAGTACTTC.

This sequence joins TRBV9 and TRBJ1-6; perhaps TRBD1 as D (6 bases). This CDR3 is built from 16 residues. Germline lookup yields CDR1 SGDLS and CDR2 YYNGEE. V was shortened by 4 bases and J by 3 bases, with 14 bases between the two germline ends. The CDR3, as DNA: TGTGCCAGCAGCTCCGGGACAAGATACTATAATTCACCCCTCCACTTT. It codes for CASSSGTRYYNSPLHF.